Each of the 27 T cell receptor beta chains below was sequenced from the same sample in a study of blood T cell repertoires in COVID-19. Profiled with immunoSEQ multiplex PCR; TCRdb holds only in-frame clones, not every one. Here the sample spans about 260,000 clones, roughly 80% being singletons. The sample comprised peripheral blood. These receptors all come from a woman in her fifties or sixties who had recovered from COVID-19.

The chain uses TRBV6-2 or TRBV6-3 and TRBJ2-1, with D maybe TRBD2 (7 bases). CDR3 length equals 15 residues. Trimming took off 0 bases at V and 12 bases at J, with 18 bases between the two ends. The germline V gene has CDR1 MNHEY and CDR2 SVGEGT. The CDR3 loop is CASSYSVEGGGTQFF. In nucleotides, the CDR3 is TGTGCCAGCAGTTACTCTGTAGAGGGCGGGGGCACGCAGTTCTTC.

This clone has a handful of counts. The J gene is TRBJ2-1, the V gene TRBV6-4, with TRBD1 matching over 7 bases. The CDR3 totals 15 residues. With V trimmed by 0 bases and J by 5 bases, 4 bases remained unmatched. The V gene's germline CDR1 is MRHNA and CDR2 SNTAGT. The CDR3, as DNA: TGTGCCAGCAGTGACTCGCGGACAGGAGACAATGAGCAGTTCTTC. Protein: CASSDSRTGDNEQFF.

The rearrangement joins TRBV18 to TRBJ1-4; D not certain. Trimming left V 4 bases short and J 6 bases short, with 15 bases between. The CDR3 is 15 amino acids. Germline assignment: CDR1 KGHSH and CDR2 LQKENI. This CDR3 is CASSQIGNFYEKLFF. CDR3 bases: TGTGCCAGCTCACAAATCGGGAATTTTTATGAAAAACTGTTTTTT.

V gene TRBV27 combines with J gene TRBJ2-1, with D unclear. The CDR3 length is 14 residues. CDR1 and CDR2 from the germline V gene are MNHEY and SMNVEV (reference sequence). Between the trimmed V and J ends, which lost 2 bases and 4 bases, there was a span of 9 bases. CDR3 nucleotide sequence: TGTGCCAGCAGTTTAAGAATACTGTACAATGAGCAGTTCTTC. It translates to CASSLRILYNEQFF.

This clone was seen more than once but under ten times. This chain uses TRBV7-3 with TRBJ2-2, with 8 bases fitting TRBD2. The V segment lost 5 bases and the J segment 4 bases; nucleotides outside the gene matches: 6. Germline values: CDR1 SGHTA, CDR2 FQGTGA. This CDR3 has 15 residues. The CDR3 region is CASSTGGASTGELFF. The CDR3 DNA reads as TGTGCCAGCAGCACCGGGGGGGCCAGCACCGGGGAGCTGTTTTTT.

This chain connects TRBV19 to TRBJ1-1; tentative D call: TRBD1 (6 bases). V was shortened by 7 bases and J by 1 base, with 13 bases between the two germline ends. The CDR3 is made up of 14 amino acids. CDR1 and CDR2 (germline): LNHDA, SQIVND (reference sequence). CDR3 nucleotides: TGTGCCAGTACCCCGGACAGTCGGAACACTGAAGCTTTCTTT. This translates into CASTPDSRNTEAFF.

CDR3 protein: CASSQVSPNRRNEQFF. CDR3 sequence (DNA): TGTGCCAGCAGCCAAGTAAGTCCCAACCGCAGGAATGAGCAGTTCTTC. This chain joins TRBV3-1 (or the pseudogene TRBV3-2) and TRBJ2-1, with D hard to call. The ends were cut back, 1 base at V and 7 bases at J, with 17 bases in the middle. The CDR3 runs 16 residues. CDR1 and CDR2 (germline): LGHDT, YNNKEL (reference sequence).

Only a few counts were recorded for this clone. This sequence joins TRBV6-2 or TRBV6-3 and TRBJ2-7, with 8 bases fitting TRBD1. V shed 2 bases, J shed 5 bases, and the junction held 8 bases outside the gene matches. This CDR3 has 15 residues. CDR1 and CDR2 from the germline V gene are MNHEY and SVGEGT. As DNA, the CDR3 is TGTGCCAGCAGTTACCGGGGGACAGGAGTGAACGAGCAGTACTTC. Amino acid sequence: CASSYRGTGVNEQYF.

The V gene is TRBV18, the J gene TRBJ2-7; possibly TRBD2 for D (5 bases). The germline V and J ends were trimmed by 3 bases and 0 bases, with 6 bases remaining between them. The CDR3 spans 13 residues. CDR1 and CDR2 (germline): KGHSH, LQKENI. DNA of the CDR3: TGTGCCAGCTCACCTAGCGACTCCTACGAGCAGTACTTC. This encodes CASSPSDSYEQYF.

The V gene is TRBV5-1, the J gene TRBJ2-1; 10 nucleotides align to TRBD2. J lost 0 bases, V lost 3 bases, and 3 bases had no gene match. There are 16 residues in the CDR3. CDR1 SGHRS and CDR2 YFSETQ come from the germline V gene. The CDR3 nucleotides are TGCGCCAGCAGCTCATTAGCGGGAGGCTCCTACAATGAGCAGTTCTTC. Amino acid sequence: CASSSLAGGSYNEQFF.

CDR3 bases: TGTGCCAGCAGCTCAAGACAGACCTCTGGAAACACCATATATTTT. This sequence encodes CASSSRQTSGNTIYF. This chain joins TRBV9 and TRBJ1-3; TRBD1 might be the D (5 bases). V was shortened by 4 bases and J by 0 bases, with 11 bases between the two germline ends. Germline lookup yields CDR1 SGDLS and CDR2 YYNGEE. The CDR3 is 15 residues long.

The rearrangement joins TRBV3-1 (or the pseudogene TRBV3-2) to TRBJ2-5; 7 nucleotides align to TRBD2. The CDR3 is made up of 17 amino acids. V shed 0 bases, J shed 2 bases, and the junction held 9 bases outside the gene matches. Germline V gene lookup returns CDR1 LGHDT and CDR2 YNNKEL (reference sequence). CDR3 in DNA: TGTGCCAGCAGCCAAGAAGGATGGAAAGCGGGACAAGAGACCCAGTACTTC. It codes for CASSQEGWKAGQETQYF.

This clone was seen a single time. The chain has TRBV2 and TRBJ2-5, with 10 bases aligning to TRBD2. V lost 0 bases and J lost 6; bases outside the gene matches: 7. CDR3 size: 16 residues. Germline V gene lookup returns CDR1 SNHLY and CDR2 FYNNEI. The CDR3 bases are TGTGCCAGCAGTGAAGCGGAGCGGGAGGGCCGGAAGACCCAGTACTTC. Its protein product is CASSEAEREGRKTQYF.

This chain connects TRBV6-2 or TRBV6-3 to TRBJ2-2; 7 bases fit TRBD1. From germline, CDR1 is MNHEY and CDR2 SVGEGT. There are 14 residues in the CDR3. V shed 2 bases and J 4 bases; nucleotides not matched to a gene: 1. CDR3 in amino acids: CASSYTGATGELFF. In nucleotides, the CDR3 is TGTGCCAGCAGTTACACAGGGGCCACCGGGGAGCTGTTTTTT.

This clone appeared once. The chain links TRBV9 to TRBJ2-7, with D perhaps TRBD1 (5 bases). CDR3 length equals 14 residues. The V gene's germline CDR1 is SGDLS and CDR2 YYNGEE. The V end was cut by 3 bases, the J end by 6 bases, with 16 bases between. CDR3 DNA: TGTGCCAGCAGCGCCTTAGACAGTGCCAGCGAGCAGTACTTC. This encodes CASSALDSASEQYF.

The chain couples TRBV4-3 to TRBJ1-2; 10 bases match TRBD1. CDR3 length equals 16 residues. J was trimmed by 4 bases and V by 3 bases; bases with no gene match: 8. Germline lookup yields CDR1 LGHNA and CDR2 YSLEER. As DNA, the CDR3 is TGCGCCAGCAGCCAGGGTCCCGGGACAGGGGTCTATGGCTACACCTTC. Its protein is CASSQGPGTGVYGYTF.

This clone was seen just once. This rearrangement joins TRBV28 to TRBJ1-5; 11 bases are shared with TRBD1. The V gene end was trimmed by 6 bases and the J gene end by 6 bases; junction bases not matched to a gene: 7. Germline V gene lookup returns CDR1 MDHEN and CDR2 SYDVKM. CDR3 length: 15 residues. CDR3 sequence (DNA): TGTGCCAGCAGCCCAGGACAGGGGGCACGTCAGCCCCAGCATTTT. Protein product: CASSPGQGARQPQHF.

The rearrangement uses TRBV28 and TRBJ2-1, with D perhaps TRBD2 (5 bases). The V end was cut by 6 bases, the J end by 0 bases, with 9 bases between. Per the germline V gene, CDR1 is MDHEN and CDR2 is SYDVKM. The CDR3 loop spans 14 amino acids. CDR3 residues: CASRSGYSYNEQFF. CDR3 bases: TGTGCCAGCAGGAGCGGTTACTCCTACAATGAGCAGTTCTTC.

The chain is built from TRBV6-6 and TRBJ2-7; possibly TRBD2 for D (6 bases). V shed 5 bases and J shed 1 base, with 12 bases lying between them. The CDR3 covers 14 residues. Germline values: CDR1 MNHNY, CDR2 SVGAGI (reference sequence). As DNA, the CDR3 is TGTGCCAGCAGTGAGGGGACTTTGTCCTACGAGCAGTACTTC. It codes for CASSEGTLSYEQYF.

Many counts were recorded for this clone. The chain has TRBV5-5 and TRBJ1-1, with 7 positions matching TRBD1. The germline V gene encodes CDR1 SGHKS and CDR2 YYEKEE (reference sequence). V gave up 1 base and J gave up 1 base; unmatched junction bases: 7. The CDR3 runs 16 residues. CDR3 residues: CASSLYTGVRNTEAFF. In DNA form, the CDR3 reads TGTGCCAGCAGCTTGTATACAGGGGTTCGGAACACTGAAGCTTTCTTT.

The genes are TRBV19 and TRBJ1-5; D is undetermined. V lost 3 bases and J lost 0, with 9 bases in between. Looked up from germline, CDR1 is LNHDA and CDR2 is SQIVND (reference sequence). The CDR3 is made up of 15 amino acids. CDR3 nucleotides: TGTGCCAGTAGTATCCCCGGGGATAGCAATCAGCCCCAGCATTTT. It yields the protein CASSIPGDSNQPQHF.

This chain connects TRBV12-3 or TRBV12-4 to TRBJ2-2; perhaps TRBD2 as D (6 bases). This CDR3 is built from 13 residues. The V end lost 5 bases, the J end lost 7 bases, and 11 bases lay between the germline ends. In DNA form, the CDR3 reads TGTGCCAGCAGTGGGCAGGGAGGCGGGGAGCTGTTTTTT. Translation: CASSGQGGGELFF.

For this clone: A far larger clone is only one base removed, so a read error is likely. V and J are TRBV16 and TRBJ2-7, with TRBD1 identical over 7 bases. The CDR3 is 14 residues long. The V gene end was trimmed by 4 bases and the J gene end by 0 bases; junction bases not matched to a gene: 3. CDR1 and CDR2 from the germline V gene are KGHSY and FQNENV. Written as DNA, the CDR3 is TGTGCCAGCAGCCTGACAGGGAGCTCCTACGAGCAGTACTTC. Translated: CASSLTGSSYEQYF.

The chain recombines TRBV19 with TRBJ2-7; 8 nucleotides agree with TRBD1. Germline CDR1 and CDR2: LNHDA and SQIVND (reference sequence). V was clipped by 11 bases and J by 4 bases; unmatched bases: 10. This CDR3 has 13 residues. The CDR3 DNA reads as TGTGCCGGCATGGACAGGGACACTTACGAGCAGTACTTC. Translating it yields CAGMDRDTYEQYF.

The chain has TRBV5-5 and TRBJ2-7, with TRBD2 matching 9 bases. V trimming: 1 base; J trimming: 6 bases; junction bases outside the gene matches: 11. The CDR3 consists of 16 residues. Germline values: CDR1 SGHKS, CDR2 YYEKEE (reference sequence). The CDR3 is CASSLQLAGVGLEQYF. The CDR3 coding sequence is TGTGCCAGCAGCTTGCAGTTAGCGGGAGTCGGGCTCGAGCAGTACTTC.

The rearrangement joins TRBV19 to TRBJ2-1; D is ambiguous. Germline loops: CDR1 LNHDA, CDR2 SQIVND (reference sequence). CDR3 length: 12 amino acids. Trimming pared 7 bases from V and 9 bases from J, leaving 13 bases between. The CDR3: CASNLKSGEQFF. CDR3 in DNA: TGTGCCAGTAACCTAAAGTCTGGTGAGCAGTTCTTC.

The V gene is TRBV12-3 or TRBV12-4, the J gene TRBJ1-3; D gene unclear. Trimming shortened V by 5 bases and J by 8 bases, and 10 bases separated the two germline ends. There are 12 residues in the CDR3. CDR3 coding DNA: TGTGCCAGCAGTCATCCCCCGGACACCATATATTTT. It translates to CASSHPPDTIYF.